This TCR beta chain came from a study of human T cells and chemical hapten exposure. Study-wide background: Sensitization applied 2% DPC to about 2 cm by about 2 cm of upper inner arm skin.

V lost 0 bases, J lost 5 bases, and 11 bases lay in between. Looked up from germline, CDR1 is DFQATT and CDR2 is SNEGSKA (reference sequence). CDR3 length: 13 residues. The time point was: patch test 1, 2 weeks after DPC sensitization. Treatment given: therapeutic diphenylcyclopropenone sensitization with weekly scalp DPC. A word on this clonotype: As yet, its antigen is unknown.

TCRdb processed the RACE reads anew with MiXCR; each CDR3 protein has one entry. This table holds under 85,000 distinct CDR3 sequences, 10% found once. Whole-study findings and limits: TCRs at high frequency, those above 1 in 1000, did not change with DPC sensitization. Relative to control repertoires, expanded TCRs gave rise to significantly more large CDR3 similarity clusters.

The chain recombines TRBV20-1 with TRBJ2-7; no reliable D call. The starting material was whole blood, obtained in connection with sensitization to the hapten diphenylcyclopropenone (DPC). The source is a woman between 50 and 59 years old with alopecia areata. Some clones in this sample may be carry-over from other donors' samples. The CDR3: CSARDHARDEQYF. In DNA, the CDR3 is TGCAGTGCTAGAGACCATGCTAGGGACGAGCAGTACTTC.